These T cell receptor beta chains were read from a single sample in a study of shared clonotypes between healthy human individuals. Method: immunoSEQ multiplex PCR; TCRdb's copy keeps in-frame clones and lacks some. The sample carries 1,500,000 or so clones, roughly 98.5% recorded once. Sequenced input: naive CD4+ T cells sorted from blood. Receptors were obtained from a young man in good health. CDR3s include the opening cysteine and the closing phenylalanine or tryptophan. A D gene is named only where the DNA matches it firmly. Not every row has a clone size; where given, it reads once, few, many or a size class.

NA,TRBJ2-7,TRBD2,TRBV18,CASSPLGLAGGSEQYF,TGTGCCAGCTCACCACTTGGACTAGCGGGAGGGAGCGAGCAGTACTTC
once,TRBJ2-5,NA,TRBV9,CASSAGPPHGTQYF,TGTGCCAGCAGCGCGGGCCCACCGCATGGGACCCAGTACTTC
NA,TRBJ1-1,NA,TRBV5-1,CASSLEGPSMEAFF,TGCGCCAGCAGCTTGGAGGGGCCCTCCATGGAAGCTTTCTTT
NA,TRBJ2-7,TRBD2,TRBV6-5,CASSSGTSGVSYEQYF,TGTGCCAGCAGTTCCGGGACTAGCGGGGTATCCTACGAGCAGTACTTC
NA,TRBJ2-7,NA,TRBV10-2,CASSESAGQWYEQYF,TGCGCCAGCAGTGAGTCGGCCGGACAATGGTACGAGCAGTACTTC
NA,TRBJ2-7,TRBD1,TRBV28,CASSPGQGVPYEQYF,TGTGCCAGCAGTCCAGGACAGGGGGTGCCCTACGAGCAGTACTTC
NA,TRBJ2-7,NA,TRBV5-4,CASRQGREQYF,TGTGCCAGCCGCCAGGGGAGGGAGCAGTACTTC
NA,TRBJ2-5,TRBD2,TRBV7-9,CASSPGGGETQYF,TGTGCCAGCAGCCCTGGGGGAGGGGAGACCCAGTACTTC
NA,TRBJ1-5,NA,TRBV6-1,CASSEAWTLSNQPQHF,TGTGCCAGCAGTGAAGCATGGACACTTAGCAATCAGCCCCAGCATTTT
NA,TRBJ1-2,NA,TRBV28,CASSSRPRRGYTF,TGTGCCAGCAGTTCACGCCCGAGGAGAGGCTACACCTTC
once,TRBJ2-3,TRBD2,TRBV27,CASSDPFSAGGPTDTQYF,TGTGCCAGCAGTGATCCTTTTTCAGCGGGAGGGCCCACAGATACGCAGTATTTT
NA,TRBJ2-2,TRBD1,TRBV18,CASAGPGQRVTGELFF,TGTGCCAGCGCCGGGCCGGGACAGCGAGTCACCGGGGAGCTGTTTTTT
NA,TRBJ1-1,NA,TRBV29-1,CSVAGLLNTEAFF,TGCAGCGTCGCGGGACTCTTGAACACTGAAGCTTTCTTT
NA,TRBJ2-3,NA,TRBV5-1,CASSLDGTSTDTQYF,TGCGCCAGCAGCTTGGACGGGACTAGCACAGATACGCAGTATTTT
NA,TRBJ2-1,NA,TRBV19,CASSGYSISSYNEQFF,TGTGCCAGTAGCGGGTATTCTATAAGCTCCTACAATGAGCAGTTCTTC
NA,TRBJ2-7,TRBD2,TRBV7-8,CASSPLTSGSYEQYF,TGTGCCAGCAGCCCCTTAACTAGCGGGAGCTACGAGCAGTACTTC
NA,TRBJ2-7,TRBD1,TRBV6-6,CASTHGQGAYEQYF,TGTGCCAGCACACATGGACAGGGGGCTTACGAGCAGTACTTC
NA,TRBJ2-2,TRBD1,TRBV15,CATSRRTGGNTGELFF,TGTGCCACCAGCAGAAGGACAGGGGGAAACACCGGGGAGCTGTTTTTT
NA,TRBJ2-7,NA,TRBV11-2,CASSLRLSSYEQYF,TGTGCCAGCAGCCTTAGGCTCAGCTCCTACGAGCAGTACTTC
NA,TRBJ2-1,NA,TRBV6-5,CASRESGAFNEQFF,TGTGCCAGTAGAGAGAGTGGAGCCTTCAATGAGCAGTTCTTC
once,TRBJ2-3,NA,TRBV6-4,CASSDSWGFTQYF,TGTGCCAGCAGTGACTCTTGGGGGTTTACGCAGTATTTT
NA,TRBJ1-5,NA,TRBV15,CATSSGQTSGNQPQHF,TGTGCCACCAGCTCTGGACAGACCTCTGGCAATCAGCCCCAGCATTTT
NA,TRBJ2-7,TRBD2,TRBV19,CASSMVRGTSVAYEQYF,TGTGCCAGTAGTATGGTCCGGGGGACTAGCGTAGCCTACGAGCAGTACTTC
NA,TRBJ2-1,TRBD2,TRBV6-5,CASSPGLAGMNEQFF,TGTGCCAGCAGCCCCGGACTAGCGGGAATGAATGAGCAGTTCTTC
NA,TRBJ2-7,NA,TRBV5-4,CASTSRTADYEQYF,TGTGCCAGCACCTCCCGGACGGCGGATTACGAGCAGTACTTC
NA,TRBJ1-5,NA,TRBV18,CASSRALNQPQHF,TGTGCCAGCTCACGAGCCCTTAATCAGCCCCAGCATTTT
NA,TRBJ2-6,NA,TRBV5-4,CASSSARDLSGANVLTF,TGTGCCAGCAGCTCGGCCCGGGACCTCTCTGGGGCCAACGTCCTGACTTTC
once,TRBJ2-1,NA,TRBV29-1,CSVDQGWNEQFF,TGCAGCGTTGATCAGGGATGGAATGAGCAGTTCTTC
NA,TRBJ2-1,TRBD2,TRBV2,CASSEVRGRTSGRVYNEQFF,TGTGCCAGCAGTGAAGTTAGGGGGAGGACTAGCGGGAGAGTCTACAATGAGCAGTTCTTC
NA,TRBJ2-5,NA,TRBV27,CASSAREGETQYF,TGTGCCAGCAGTGCCAGGGAAGGTGAGACCCAGTACTTC
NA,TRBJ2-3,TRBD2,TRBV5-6,CASSLPGGRTDTQYF,TGTGCCAGCAGCTTACCGGGAGGGCGCACAGATACGCAGTATTTT
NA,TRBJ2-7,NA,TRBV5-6,CASSFKGASYEQYF,TGTGCCAGCAGCTTTAAAGGGGCCTCCTACGAGCAGTACTTC
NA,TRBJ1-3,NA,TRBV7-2,CASSLGQALVGNTIYF,TGTGCCAGCAGCTTAGGACAGGCGCTGGTTGGAAACACCATATATTTT
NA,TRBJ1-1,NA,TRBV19,CASSIQVGNTEAFF,TGTGCCAGTAGTATACAGGTGGGGAACACTGAAGCTTTCTTT
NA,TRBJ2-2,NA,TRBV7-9,CASSPRMVF,TGTGCCAGCAGCCCCCGAATGGTTTTT
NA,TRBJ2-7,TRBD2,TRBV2,CASSESSGPSYEQYF,TGTGCCAGCAGTGAATCTAGCGGGCCTTCCTACGAGCAGTACTTC
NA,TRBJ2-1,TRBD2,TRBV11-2,CASSGLAGPFYNEQFF,TGTGCCAGCAGCGGACTAGCGGGACCTTTTTACAATGAGCAGTTCTTC
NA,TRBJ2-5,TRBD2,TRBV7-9,CASSLMASGRRQETQYF,TGTGCCAGCAGCTTAATGGCCAGCGGGAGGCGCCAAGAGACCCAGTACTTC
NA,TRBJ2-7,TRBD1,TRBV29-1,CSVVGTGAYEQYF,TGCAGCGTTGTAGGGACAGGGGCCTACGAGCAGTACTTC
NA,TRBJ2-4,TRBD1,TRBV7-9,CASSIGQDIAKNIQYF,TGTGCCAGCAGCATCGGACAGGACATAGCCAAAAACATTCAGTACTTC
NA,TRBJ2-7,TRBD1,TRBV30,CAWRQQGDFLWQYF,TGTGCCTGGAGACAACAGGGGGACTTTTTATGGCAGTACTTC
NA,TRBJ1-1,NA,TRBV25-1,CASSEPGRNTEAFF,TGTGCCAGCAGTGAACCAGGGCGTAACACTGAAGCTTTCTTT
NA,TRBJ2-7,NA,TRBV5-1,CASSSGTLDSYEQYF,TGCGCCAGCAGCTCCGGGACGTTGGACTCCTACGAGCAGTACTTC
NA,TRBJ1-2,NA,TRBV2,CASRTDPAGGYTF,TGTGCCAGCAGAACGGACCCTGCGGGTGGCTACACCTTC
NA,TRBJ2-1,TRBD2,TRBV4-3,CASSQDPLGRVMVSYNEQFF,TGCGCCAGCAGCCAAGACCCCCTCGGGAGGGTGATGGTTTCCTACAATGAGCAGTTCTTC
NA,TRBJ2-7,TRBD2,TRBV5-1,CASGRTSGGVYEQYF,TGCGCCAGCGGCCGGACTAGCGGGGGGGTCTACGAGCAGTACTTC
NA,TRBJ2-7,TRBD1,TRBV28,CASSFSWQGAWEQYF,TGTGCCAGCAGTTTTTCGTGGCAGGGGGCTTGGGAGCAGTACTTC
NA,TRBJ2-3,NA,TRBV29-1,CSVVRGPQDTQYF,TGCAGCGTTGTCCGGGGACCCCAGGATACGCAGTATTTT
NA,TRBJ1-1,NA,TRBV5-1,CASSLDQNTEAFF,TGCGCCAGCAGCTTGGACCAGAACACTGAAGCTTTCTTT
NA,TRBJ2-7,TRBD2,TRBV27,CASKRGLAVTYEQYF,TGTGCCAGCAAAAGAGGACTAGCTGTTACCTACGAGCAGTACTTC
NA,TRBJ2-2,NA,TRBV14,CASSQGGVTGELFF,TGTGCCAGCAGCCAAGGGGGAGTCACCGGGGAGCTGTTTTTT
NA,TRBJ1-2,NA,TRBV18,CASSPEQIGMDGYTF,TGTGCCAGCTCACCAGAGCAGATCGGAATGGATGGCTACACCTTC
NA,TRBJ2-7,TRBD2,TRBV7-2,CASSLWGGSPGEQYF,TGTGCCAGCAGCTTATGGGGCGGGAGCCCGGGCGAGCAGTACTTC
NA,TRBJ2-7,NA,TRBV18,CASSPPTGTYEQYF,TGTGCCAGCTCACCACCGACAGGTACCTACGAGCAGTACTTC